This record concerns one T cell receptor beta chain sequence. The germline CDR1 and CDR2 sequences are MNHEY and SMNVEV (reference sequence). V was shortened by 2 bases and J by 1 base, with 7 bases between the two germline ends. This CDR3 contains 14 residues. Per the original data handling: Nucleated cell number was recorded as an estimate derived from reference gene primer amplification. Sequenced by immunoSEQ multiplex PCR; TCRdb stores in-frame clones only, minus some. Clone size and the V and J calls come from that table; the DNA yielded D and trimming. Of over 200,000 clones listed, about 88% are singletons. The record originates from a study of blood T cell repertoires in COVID-19. Study as a whole: The cDNA or gDNA used as material had been derived from T cells, B-cell-depleted T cells, or PBMCs.

Source material: peripheral blood. The J gene is TRBJ2-3, the V gene TRBV27; D is ambiguous. This sequence was found in a man aged 40-55 years with acute or convalescent COVID-19. In DNA, the CDR3 is TGTGCCAGCAGTTTAGAGGCTGGCACAGATACGCAGTATTTT. This translates into CASSLEAGTDTQYF.